These 11 T cell receptor beta chains were sequenced from one sample in a study of spatial heterogeneity in lung cancer. The sample's time point: sample taken at primary tumor resection. Whole RNA from tumor, nontumor lung or frozen PBMC was sequenced unsorted. From the 5' RACE reads, TCRdb called clonotypes with MiXCR, one entry per CDR3 protein. The repertoire holds roughly 11,000 distinct CDR3 sequences, with around 3.9% as singletons. The specimen comprised normal lung tissue next to the tumor, sampled at surgery. The receptors stem from a male donor with early-stage non-small cell lung cancer.

The sample holds many counts of this clonotype. This beta chain is an unintended read in a library built for alpha chains; its size means little. V gene TRBV11-2 combines with J gene TRBJ2-2; D unclear. Germline V gene data show CDR1 as SGHAT and CDR2 as FQNNGV. The V gene lost 0 bases and the J gene lost 3 bases, with 2 bases spanning the gap. The CDR3 sequence is 13 residues long. The CDR3 nucleotides read TGTGCCAGCAGCTTAGATCACACCGGGGAGCTGTTTTTT. Its translation: CASSLDHTGELFF.

This clonotype came up many times. The library was built for alpha chains, so this beta chain is an off-target read and its size means little. This chain links TRBV28 with TRBJ2-3, with 7 bases matching TRBD1. Per germline, CDR1 MDHEN and CDR2 SYDVKM. J gave up 2 bases and V 11 bases, and 13 bases lay outside the gene matches. The CDR3 totals 15 residues. DNA of the CDR3: TGTGCCGGTAGTTCGAGGGGGCGCGTCACAGATACGCAGTATTTT. Amino acid sequence: CAGSSRGRVTDTQYF.

This clonotype was counted at least ten times. This beta chain lies outside the target of a library built for alpha chains; its clone size means little. The genes are TRBV12-3 or TRBV12-4 and TRBJ2-7, with D possibly matching TRBD2 (7 bases). Trimming removed 0 bases from V and 9 bases from J, with 12 bases in between. This CDR3 contains 13 residues. The CDR3 bases are TGTGCCAGCAGTTTAGCCGGGGGGCAAGGGCAGTACTTC. As protein: CASSLAGGQGQYF.

This clonotype was seen at least ten times. This beta chain is an unintended read in a library built for alpha chains; its size means little. The gene calls are TRBV21-1 and TRBJ2-1; the table gives TRBD1 as D, unverified against the DNA. TRBV21-1 is assigned pseudogene status. This CDR3 is built from 17 residues. The CDR3 DNA is TGTGCCAGCACCCTTGGGGGGCCTAAACTCAAATACAATGAGCAGTTCTTC. It translates to CASTLGGPKLKYNEQFF.

This clonotype was seen ten or more times. This beta chain is off target for a library built for alpha chains, so its abundance means little. Written as DNA, the CDR3 is TGTGCCAGCAGCTTAAGAACAGGGGGCAGGGGCAGCACTGAAGCTTTCTTT. It specifies CASSLRTGGRGSTEAFF. J is TRBJ1-1 and V is TRBV7-2; 9 bases are a match to TRBD1. Per germline, CDR1 SGHTA and CDR2 FQGNSA. Unmatched junction bases numbered 11, after V lost 2 bases and J lost 4 bases. CDR3 length: 17 residues.

This clonotype occurred many times. The library was prepared for alpha chains; this beta chain is a stray read, so its frequency means little. The rearrangement links TRBV20-1 to TRBJ2-7; possibly TRBD1 for D (6 bases). This CDR3 spans 16 amino acids. V dropped 1 base and J dropped 0 bases, with 16 bases sitting between them. Germline CDR1 reads DFQATT; CDR2 reads SNEGSKA (reference sequence). The CDR3 DNA reads as TGCAGTGCTAGAGGAAAAAGGGGGACCTTCTCCTACGAGCAGTACTTC. Translation gives CSARGKRGTFSYEQYF.

This clonotype was recorded at least ten times. Being off target in a library aimed at alpha chains, this beta chain has a size of little meaning. The rearrangement joins TRBV20-1 to TRBJ1-6; D is perhaps TRBD1 (6 bases). The CDR3 is made up of 13 amino acids. Germline V CDR1 and CDR2: DFQATT, SNEGSKA (reference sequence). The V end was cut by 3 bases, the J end by 5 bases, with 8 bases between. CDR3 protein: CSARGGNNSPLHF. The CDR3, as DNA: TGCAGTGCTAGGGGGGGCAATAATTCACCCCTCCACTTT.

This clonotype was recorded a few times. This beta chain represents an off-target read in a library built for alpha chains; its size is of limited meaning. V is TRBV28 and J is TRBJ1-6; 7 bases fit TRBD1. Trimming took 5 bases from V and 9 from J; bases not matched to a gene: 10. This CDR3 has 15 amino acids. Germline CDR1 MDHEN, CDR2 SYDVKM. The CDR3 region has the DNA TGTGCCAGCAGTCGAAGGGACAGCTCAGGTTCACCCCTCCACTTT. This codes for CASSRRDSSGSPLHF.

In this sample, this clonotype turned up many times. With the library built for alpha chains, this beta chain is off target and its frequency is not meaningful. The chain uses TRBV6-5 and TRBJ2-3, with 8 bases that match TRBD1. Germline trimming cut 6 bases from V and 2 bases from J; bases unmatched to any gene: 7. Germline assignment: CDR1 MNHEY and CDR2 SVGAGI. The CDR3 runs to 15 residues. The CDR3 sequence: CASRAGQGDTDTQYF. The CDR3, as DNA: TGTGCCAGCAGGGCCGGACAGGGCGACACAGATACGCAGTATTTT.

This clonotype occurred many times. This beta chain is a stray sequence in a library constructed for alpha chains; its clone size is not meaningful. The chain joins TRBV11-2 to TRBJ2-1; D may correspond to TRBD1 or TRBD2 (5 bases each). Looked up from germline, CDR1 is SGHAT and CDR2 is FQNNGV. Deletions cut 5 bases from V and 8 bases from J, with 22 bases between. CDR3 length: 16 amino acids. The CDR3 nucleotides are TGTGCCAGCAGCCGCCCCGGGGCTAGCATGATAGATGAGCAGTTCTTC. Amino acids: CASSRPGASMIDEQFF.

This clonotype has a count of ten or more. Because the library targeted alpha chains, this beta chain is an off-target read whose size means little. The gene calls are TRBV28 and TRBJ1-1, with D unclear. The CDR3 has 12 residues. The germline V gene encodes CDR1 MDHEN and CDR2 SYDVKM. V dropped 6 bases and J dropped 0 bases, with 5 bases sitting between them. The CDR3 loop reads CASRGLNTEAFF. The CDR3 DNA reads as TGTGCCAGCAGGGGCCTGAACACTGAAGCTTTCTTT.